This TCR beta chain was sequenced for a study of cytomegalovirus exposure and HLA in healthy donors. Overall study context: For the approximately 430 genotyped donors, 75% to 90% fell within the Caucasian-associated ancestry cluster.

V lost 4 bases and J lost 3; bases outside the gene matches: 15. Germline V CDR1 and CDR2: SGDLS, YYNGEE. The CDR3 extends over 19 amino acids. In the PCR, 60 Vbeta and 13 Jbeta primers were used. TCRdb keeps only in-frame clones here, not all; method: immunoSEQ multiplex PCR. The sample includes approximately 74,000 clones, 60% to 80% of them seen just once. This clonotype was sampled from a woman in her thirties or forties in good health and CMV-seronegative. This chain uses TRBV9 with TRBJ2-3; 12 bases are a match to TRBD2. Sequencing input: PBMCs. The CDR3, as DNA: TGTGCCAGCAGCCTAAAGGCTAGCGGGAGGGCCGGAAGGACAGATACGCAGTATTTT. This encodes CASSLKASGRAGRTDTQYF.